These T cell receptor beta chains were read from a single sample in a study of T-cell memory formation after mild COVID-19. TCRdb reprocessed the 5' RACE reads with MiXCR, giving one entry per CDR3 protein. The sample yields 240,000 or so distinct CDR3 sequences, 8.5% to 9.5% seen once. The sequenced material came from PBMCs or a T cell subset sorted from them (not recorded which). Every receptor here comes from a man aged 18 to 29 who had mild COVID-19 (a few samples of this study predate the infection). Cell type and time point are not known. Both conserved end residues are part of each CDR3. The D gene is left open where the match is weak. Clone size is shown for a subset of rows, as once, few, many or a class of expanded clone.

V,J,size,D,length,CDR3,DNA
TRBV5-1,TRBJ2-5,NA,TRBD2,15,CASSGSGGGQETQYF,TGCGCCAGCAGTGGTAGCGGGGGCGGCCAAGAGACCCAGTACTTC
TRBV28,TRBJ1-2,NA,TRBD1,13,CASRPTGAYGYTF,TGTGCCAGCAGACCGACAGGGGCGTATGGCTACACCTTC
TRBV9,TRBJ2-1,few,TRBD2,16,CASAKKGTSGHNEQFF,TGTGCCAGCGCGAAAAAGGGAACTAGCGGTCACAATGAGCAGTTCTTC
TRBV7-2,TRBJ2-3,few,NA,15,CASSFIAQGEDTQYF,TGTGCCAGCAGCTTTATTGCCCAGGGAGAAGATACGCAGTATTTT
TRBV28,TRBJ2-5,few,TRBD1,15,CASSFRQGVGETQYF,TGTGCCAGCAGTTTTCGGCAGGGGGTGGGAGAGACCCAGTACTTC
TRBV4-2,TRBJ2-1,many,TRBD2,15,CASRPSGGAADEQFF,TGTGCCAGCCGCCCTAGCGGGGGGGCCGCAGATGAGCAGTTCTTC
TRBV10-2,TRBJ2-5,few,TRBD1,14,CASSHLDRRETQYF,TGCGCCAGCAGCCACTTGGACAGGCGAGAGACCCAGTACTTC
TRBV20-1,TRBJ2-1,NA,TRBD1,15,CSARAGTGYAVEQFF,TGCAGTGCGCGCGCCGGGACAGGGTATGCCGTTGAGCAGTTCTTC
TRBV7-3,TRBJ2-1,NA,TRBD2,16,CASSQPGLGSYNEQFF,TGTGCCAGCAGCCAACCGGGACTAGGATCCTACAATGAGCAGTTCTTC
TRBV5-6,TRBJ1-1,NA,TRBD1,15,CASSLKRGPSAEAFF,TGTGCCAGCAGCTTGAAGAGGGGGCCTTCAGCTGAAGCTTTCTTT
TRBV7-2,TRBJ2-1,few,NA,14,CASSLVPDSNEQFF,TGTGCCAGCAGCTTAGTACCCGACAGCAATGAGCAGTTCTTC
TRBV7-2,TRBJ1-1,few,NA,14,CASSFGGSGTEAFF,TGTGCCAGCAGCTTTGGGGGGAGTGGTACTGAAGCTTTCTTT
TRBV10-3,TRBJ2-1,NA,NA,14,CAISVSVGGSAQFF,TGTGCCATCAGTGTATCAGTCGGCGGCTCTGCGCAGTTCTTC
TRBV5-1,TRBJ2-3,NA,NA,15,CASSLARISGNTQYF,TGCGCCAGCAGCTTGGCGAGGATCTCTGGGAATACGCAGTATTTT
TRBV5-6,TRBJ2-3,NA,NA,16,CASEIARGEGTDTQYF,TGTGCCAGCGAAATAGCAAGGGGCGAGGGCACAGATACGCAGTATTTT
TRBV27,TRBJ1-6,NA,NA,15,CASNSYRVINSPLHF,TGTGCCAGCAATTCATACAGGGTGATTAATTCACCCCTCCACTTT
TRBV20-1,TRBJ2-7,NA,NA,14,CSAKPGLNTYEQYF,TGCAGTGCCAAACCGGGACTCAATACCTACGAGCAGTACTTC
TRBV6-6,TRBJ1-2,NA,NA,14,CASSYSSGLDGYTF,TGTGCCAGCAGTTACTCGTCAGGATTGGATGGCTACACCTTC
TRBV11-2,TRBJ2-2,many,TRBD2,16,CASSLLAGAFTGELFF,TGTGCCAGCAGCTTACTAGCGGGGGCGTTCACCGGGGAGCTGTTTTTT
TRBV7-2,TRBJ1-1,NA,NA,14,CASSTWGFDTEAFF,TGTGCCAGCAGTACATGGGGGTTCGACACTGAAGCTTTCTTT
TRBV7-8,TRBJ1-6,many,NA,16,CASSSQNYRATGPLHF,TGTGCCAGCAGCTCCCAAAATTACCGGGCAACGGGGCCCCTCCACTTT
TRBV12-3/TRBV12-4,TRBJ1-2,few,NA,15,CASSAQPGLTYGYTF,TGTGCCAGCAGTGCACAACCGGGGTTGACCTATGGCTACACCTTC
TRBV4-3,TRBJ1-1,NA,NA,15,CASSQNWKADTEAFF,TGCGCCAGCAGCCAAAACTGGAAGGCGGACACTGAAGCTTTCTTT
TRBV7-3,TRBJ2-3,many,NA,15,CASSLKARGTDTQYF,TGTGCCAGCAGCTTAAAGGCTCGTGGCACAGATACGCAGTATTTT
TRBV6-5,TRBJ1-1,few,NA,15,CASSYSRQWNTEAFF,TGTGCCAGCAGTTACTCGCGGCAGTGGAACACTGAAGCTTTCTTT
TRBV5-1,TRBJ2-1,once,NA,12,CASSLASNEQFF,TGCGCCAGCAGCTTGGCCAGCAATGAGCAGTTCTTC
TRBV5-1,TRBJ2-2,NA,NA,12,CASSLIGGELFF,TGCGCCAGCAGCTTGATCGGCGGGGAGCTGTTTTTT
TRBV6-5,TRBJ1-2,NA,TRBD1,14,CASSEQGTGERGTF,TGTGCCAGCAGTGAACAAGGGACAGGGGAGAGGGGGACCTTC
TRBV6-1,TRBJ1-5,NA,NA,16,CASSESSWSSNQPQHF,TGTGCCAGCAGTGAATCCTCGTGGAGTAGCAATCAGCCCCAGCATTTT
TRBV6-5,TRBJ1-1,NA,NA,15,CASSYLTGRNTEAFF,TGTGCCAGCAGTTACCTCACGGGTCGGAACACTGAAGCTTTCTTT
TRBV11-2,TRBJ2-7,NA,NA,14,CASSLGVATYEQYF,TGTGCCAGCAGCTTAGGGGTAGCTACCTACGAGCAGTACTTC
TRBV4-3,TRBJ1-2,NA,NA,13,CASSETRVYGYTF,TGCGCCAGCAGCGAGACACGCGTCTATGGCTACACCTTC
TRBV6-1,TRBJ1-5,few,NA,12,CAAATGDQPQHF,TGTGCCGCCGCTACCGGCGATCAGCCCCAGCATTTT
TRBV12-3/TRBV12-4,TRBJ2-7,few,NA,15,CASSPLSQGLGEQYF,TGTGCCAGCAGCCCCCTTAGTCAGGGCCTCGGCGAGCAGTACTTC
TRBV20-1,TRBJ2-5,NA,NA,12,CSARMGAETQYF,TGCAGTGCTAGAATGGGCGCGGAGACCCAGTACTTC
TRBV4-1,TRBJ2-1,many,NA,18,CASSQGGRRGASYNEQFF,TGCGCCAGCAGCCAAGGGGGGCGAAGGGGAGCCTCCTACAATGAGCAGTTCTTC
TRBV7-2,TRBJ2-1,many,NA,11,CASSLVLEQFF,TGTGCCAGCAGCTTAGTACTCGAGCAGTTCTTC
TRBV12-3/TRBV12-4,TRBJ2-1,few,NA,14,CASRPGGVYNEQFF,TGTGCCAGCAGACCAGGGGGGGTTTACAATGAGCAGTTCTTC
TRBV12-3/TRBV12-4,TRBJ2-4,few,NA,17,CASSYLTTSSTKNIQYF,TGTGCCAGCAGTTATCTGACTACTTCCTCGACCAAAAACATTCAGTACTTC
TRBV2,TRBJ2-5,NA,TRBD1,12,CASRDRVETQYF,TGTGCCAGCAGGGACAGGGTAGAGACCCAGTACTTC
TRBV6-6,TRBJ2-1,NA,NA,12,CASRSDGTEQFF,TGTGCCAGCAGATCTGACGGAACTGAGCAGTTCTTC
TRBV12-3/TRBV12-4,TRBJ1-4,NA,TRBD1,12,CASSRQGEKLFF,TGTGCCAGCAGTCGACAGGGAGAAAAACTGTTTTTT
TRBV10-3,TRBJ1-1,NA,NA,13,CAISEQAPPEAFF,TGTGCCATCAGTGAGCAGGCCCCCCCTGAAGCTTTCTTT
TRBV5-1,TRBJ2-3,NA,TRBD1,17,CASSVPGQGVRTDTQYF,TGCGCCAGCAGCGTGCCTGGACAGGGTGTTCGAACAGATACGCAGTATTTT
TRBV6-2/TRBV6-3,TRBJ1-2,few,NA,13,CATWTEGVEGYTF,TGTGCCACCTGGACAGAGGGTGTAGAGGGCTACACCTTC
TRBV5-1,TRBJ2-2,few,TRBD2,15,CASSLLAEITGELFF,TGCGCCAGCAGCTTACTAGCGGAGATCACCGGGGAGCTGTTTTTT
TRBV7-6,TRBJ2-3,few,NA,15,CASSLAQGSTDTQYF,TGTGCCAGCAGCTTAGCGCAGGGTAGCACAGATACGCAGTATTTT
TRBV6-2/TRBV6-3,TRBJ2-7,few,NA,14,CASSYSSGSFEQYF,TGTGCCAGCAGTTACTCCTCGGGGTCCTTCGAGCAGTACTTC
TRBV13,TRBJ1-1,NA,NA,12,CASSLGQTEAFF,TGTGCCAGCAGCTTAGGGCAGACTGAAGCTTTCTTT
TRBV12-3/TRBV12-4,TRBJ2-5,NA,TRBD1,13,CASRRGQEETQYF,TGTGCCAGCCGCCGTGGACAGGAAGAGACCCAGTACTTC
TRBV7-9,TRBJ1-3,few,NA,15,CASSSSGAAGNTIYF,TGTGCCAGCAGCTCCTCCGGTGCTGCTGGAAACACCATATATTTT
TRBV5-1,TRBJ1-6,few,NA,14,CASSLGSLNSPLHF,TGCGCCAGCAGCTTGGGGAGTCTAAATTCACCCCTCCACTTT
TRBV6-6,TRBJ1-1,few,NA,13,CASSYSNQGEAFF,TGTGCCAGCAGTTACTCGAATCAGGGTGAAGCTTTCTTT